A selection of T cell receptor beta chains follows, all from one sample in a study of PD-1 blockade in classical Hodgkin lymphoma. Libraries were prepared by immunoSEQ multiplex PCR; TCRdb keeps only in-frame clonotypes and omits some of them. Seen here are around 30,000 clones, around 90% observed once, and the top ten hold roughly 0.3%. The sample here was CD4+ T cells from blood, taken before the fourth cycle of nivolumab. All receptors derive from a human donor with classical Hodgkin lymphoma. CDR3s include the opening cysteine and the closing phenylalanine or tryptophan. For some rows the clone size is stated as once, few or many, or as a class when expanded; others skip it.

V gene	J gene	clone size	CDR3 protein
TRBV28	TRBJ2-1	-	CASSFVGPPNEQFF
TRBV7-8	TRBJ1-5	-	CASREGRQGNQPQHF
TRBV6-1	TRBJ2-1	once	CASSELWDEQFF
TRBV6-1	TRBJ2-7	-	CASRISTGPSYEQYF
TRBV7-6	TRBJ2-1	-	CASSLAGGENNEQFF
TRBV5-4	TRBJ2-5	-	CASSLEPPQGFGGTQYF
TRBV5-1	TRBJ2-7	-	CASKGMRTDYEQYF
TRBV5-1	TRBJ2-1	-	CASSLGGNEQFF
TRBV6-5	TRBJ2-7	-	CASIDRGRDEQYF
TRBV18	TRBJ2-3	once	CASSPVGQGDTQYF
TRBV20-1	TRBJ2-5	-	CSANRETQYF